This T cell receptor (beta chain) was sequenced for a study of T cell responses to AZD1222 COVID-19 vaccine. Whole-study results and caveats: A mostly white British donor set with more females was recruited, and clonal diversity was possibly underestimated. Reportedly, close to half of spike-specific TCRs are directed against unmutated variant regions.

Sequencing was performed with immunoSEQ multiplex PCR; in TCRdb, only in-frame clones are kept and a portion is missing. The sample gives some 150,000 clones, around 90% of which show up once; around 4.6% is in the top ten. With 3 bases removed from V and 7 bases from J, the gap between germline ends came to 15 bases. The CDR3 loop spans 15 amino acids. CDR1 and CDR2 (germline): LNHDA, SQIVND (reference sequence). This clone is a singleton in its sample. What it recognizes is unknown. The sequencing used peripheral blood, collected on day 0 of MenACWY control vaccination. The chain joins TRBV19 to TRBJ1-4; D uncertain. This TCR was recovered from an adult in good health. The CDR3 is CASSMRLGPLEKLFF. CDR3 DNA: TGTGCCAGTAGTATGCGATTAGGACCTCTTGAAAAACTGTTTTTT.